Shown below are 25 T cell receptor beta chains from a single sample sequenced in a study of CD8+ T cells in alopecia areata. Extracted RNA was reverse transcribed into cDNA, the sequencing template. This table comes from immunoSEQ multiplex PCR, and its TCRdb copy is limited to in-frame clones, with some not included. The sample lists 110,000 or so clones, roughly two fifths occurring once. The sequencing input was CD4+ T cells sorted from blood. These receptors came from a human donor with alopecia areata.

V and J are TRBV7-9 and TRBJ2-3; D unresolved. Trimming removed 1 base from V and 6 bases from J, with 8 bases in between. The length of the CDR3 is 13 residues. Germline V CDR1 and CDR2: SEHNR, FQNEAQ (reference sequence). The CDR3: CASSLDLLDTQYF. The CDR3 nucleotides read TGTGCCAGCAGCTTAGATCTTTTGGATACGCAGTATTTT.

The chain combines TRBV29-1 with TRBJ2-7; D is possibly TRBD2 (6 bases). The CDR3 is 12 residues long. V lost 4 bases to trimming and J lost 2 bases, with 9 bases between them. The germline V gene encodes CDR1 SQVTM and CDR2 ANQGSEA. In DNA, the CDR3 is TGCAGCGTTGCCGGGAGCCCCTACGAGCAGTACTTC. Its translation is CSVAGSPYEQYF.

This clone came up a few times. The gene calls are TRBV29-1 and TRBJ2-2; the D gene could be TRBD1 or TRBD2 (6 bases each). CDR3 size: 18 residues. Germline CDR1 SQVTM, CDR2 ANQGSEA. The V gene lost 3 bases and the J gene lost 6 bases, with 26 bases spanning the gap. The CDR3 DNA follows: TGCAGCGTTGACGTCGGGGGCCCCCCCCGGGATGGCGCCGGGGAGCTGTTTTTT. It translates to CSVDVGGPPRDGAGELFF.

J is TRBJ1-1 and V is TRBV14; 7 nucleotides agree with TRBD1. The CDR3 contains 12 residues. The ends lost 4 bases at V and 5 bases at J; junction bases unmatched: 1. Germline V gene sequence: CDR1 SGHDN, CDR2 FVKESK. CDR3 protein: CASSRDRTEAFF. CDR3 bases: TGTGCCAGCAGCCGGGACAGAACTGAAGCTTTCTTT.

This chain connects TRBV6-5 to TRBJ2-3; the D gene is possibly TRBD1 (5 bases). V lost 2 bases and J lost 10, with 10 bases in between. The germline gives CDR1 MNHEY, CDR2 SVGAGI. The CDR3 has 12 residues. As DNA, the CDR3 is TGTGCCAGCAGTTACGACCAGGGTCCGCAGTATTTT. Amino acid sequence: CASSYDQGPQYF.

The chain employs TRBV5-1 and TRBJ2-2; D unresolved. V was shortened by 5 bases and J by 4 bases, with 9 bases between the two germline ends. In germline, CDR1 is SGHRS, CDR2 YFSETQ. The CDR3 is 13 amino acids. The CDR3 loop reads CASSTMVTGELFF. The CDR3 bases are TGCGCCAGCAGTACCATGGTCACCGGGGAGCTGTTTTTT.

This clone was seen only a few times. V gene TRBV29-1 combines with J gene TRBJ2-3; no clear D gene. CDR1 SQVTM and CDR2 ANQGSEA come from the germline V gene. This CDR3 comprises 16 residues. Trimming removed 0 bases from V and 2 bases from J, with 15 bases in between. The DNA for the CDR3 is TGCAGCGTTGAAGATCCAGCTCACCCGTTCACAGATACGCAGTATTTT. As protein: CSVEDPAHPFTDTQYF.

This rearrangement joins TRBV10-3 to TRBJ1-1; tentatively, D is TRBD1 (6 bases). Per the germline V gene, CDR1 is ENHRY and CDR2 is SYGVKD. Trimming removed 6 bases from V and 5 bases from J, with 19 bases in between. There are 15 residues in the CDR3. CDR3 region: CAIRGASYGRTEAFF. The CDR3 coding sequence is TGTGCCATCAGGGGGGCGAGTTACGGACGGACTGAAGCTTTCTTT.

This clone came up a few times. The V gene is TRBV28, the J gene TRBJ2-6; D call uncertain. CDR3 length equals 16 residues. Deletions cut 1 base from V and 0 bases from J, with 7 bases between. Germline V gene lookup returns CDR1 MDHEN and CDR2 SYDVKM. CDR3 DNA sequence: TGTGCCAGCAGTTTATTTGAGGTCTCTGGGGCCAACGTCCTGACTTTC. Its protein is CASSLFEVSGANVLTF.

The CDR3 sequence: CSVGRTGGNYGYTF. The CDR3 DNA reads TGCAGCGTGGGCAGGACAGGGGGCAACTATGGCTACACCTTC. The chain uses TRBV29-1 and TRBJ1-2; 11 bases agree with TRBD1. CDR1 is SQVTM, CDR2 ANQGSEA, per germline. This CDR3 spans 14 amino acids. V was clipped by 6 bases and J by 2 bases; unmatched bases: 5.

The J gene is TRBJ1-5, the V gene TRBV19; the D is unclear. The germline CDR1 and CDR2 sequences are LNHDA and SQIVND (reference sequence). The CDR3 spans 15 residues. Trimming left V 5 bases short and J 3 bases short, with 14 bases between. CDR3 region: CASSPTITNNQPQHF. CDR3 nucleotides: TGTGCCAGTAGTCCCACAATTACGAACAATCAGCCCCAGCATTTT.

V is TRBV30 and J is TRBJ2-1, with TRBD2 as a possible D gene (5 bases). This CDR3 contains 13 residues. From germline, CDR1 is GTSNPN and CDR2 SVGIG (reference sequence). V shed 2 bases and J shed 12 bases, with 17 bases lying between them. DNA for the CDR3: TGTGCCTGGAGTAAAACACTACCACTAGGGCAGTTCTTC. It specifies CAWSKTLPLGQFF.

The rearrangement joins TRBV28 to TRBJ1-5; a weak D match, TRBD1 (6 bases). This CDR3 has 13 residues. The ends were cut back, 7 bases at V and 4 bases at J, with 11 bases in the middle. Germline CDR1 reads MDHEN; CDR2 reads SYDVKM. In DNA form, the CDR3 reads TGTGCCAGCATGGGACAAGGGAATCAGCCCCAGCATTTT. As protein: CASMGQGNQPQHF.

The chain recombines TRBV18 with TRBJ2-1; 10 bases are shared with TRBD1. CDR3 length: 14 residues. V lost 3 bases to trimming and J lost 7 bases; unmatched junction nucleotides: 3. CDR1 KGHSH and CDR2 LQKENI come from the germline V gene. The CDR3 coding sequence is TGTGCCAGCTCACCGGGACAGGGGTGGAATGAGCAGTTCTTC. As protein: CASSPGQGWNEQFF.

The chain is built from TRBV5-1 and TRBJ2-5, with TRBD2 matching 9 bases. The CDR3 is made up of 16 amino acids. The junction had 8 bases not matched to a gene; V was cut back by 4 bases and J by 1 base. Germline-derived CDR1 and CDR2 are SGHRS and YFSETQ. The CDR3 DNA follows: TGCGCCAGCAGCCCAGGACTAGCGAGAATCCAAGAGACCCAGTACTTC. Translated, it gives CASSPGLARIQETQYF.

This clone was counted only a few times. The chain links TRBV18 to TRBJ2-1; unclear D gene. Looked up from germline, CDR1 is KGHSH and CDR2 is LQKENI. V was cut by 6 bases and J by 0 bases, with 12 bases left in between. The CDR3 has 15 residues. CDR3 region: CASSLERSSYNEQFF. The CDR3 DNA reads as TGTGCCAGCTCTCTTGAGAGAAGCTCCTACAATGAGCAGTTCTTC.

CDR3 amino acids: CASSLLQGEAFF. The CDR3 DNA is TGTGCCAGCAGTCTCTTGCAGGGAGAAGCTTTCTTT. The gene calls are TRBV28 and TRBJ1-1; possible D gene TRBD1, 5 bases. The germline V gene encodes CDR1 MDHEN and CDR2 SYDVKM. The CDR3 runs to 12 residues. The V end was cut by 5 bases, the J end by 8 bases, with 12 bases between.

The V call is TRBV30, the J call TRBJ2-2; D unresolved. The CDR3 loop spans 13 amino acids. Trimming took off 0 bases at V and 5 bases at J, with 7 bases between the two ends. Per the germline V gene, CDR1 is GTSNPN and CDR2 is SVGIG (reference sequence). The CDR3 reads CAWSVLETGELFF. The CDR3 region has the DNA TGTGCCTGGAGTGTACTGGAGACCGGGGAGCTGTTTTTT.

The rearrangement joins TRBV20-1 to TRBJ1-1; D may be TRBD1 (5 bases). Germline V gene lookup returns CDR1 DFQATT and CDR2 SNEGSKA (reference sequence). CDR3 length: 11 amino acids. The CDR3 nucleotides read TGCAGGTCCCATAGGGGCACTGAAGCTTTCTTT. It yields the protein CRSHRGTEAFF.

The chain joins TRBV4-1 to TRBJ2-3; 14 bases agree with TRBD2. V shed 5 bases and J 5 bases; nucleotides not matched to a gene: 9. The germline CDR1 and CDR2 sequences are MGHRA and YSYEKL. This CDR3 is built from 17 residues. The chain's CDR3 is CASSAGLAGELGDTQYF. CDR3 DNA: TGCGCCAGCAGCGCGGGACTAGCGGGAGAATTAGGAGATACGCAGTATTTT.

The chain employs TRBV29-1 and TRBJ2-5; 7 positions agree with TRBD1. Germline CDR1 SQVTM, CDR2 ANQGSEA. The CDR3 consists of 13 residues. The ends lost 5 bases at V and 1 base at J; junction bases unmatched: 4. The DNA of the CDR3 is TGCAGCGTTCTCGGGACAGCCCAAGAGACCCAGTACTTC. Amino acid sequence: CSVLGTAQETQYF.

The CDR3 coding sequence is TGCAGCGTTGAGCCTGGACAGCCGAACACTGAAGCTTTCTTT. Translated: CSVEPGQPNTEAFF. The chain joins TRBV29-1 to TRBJ1-1, with D maybe TRBD1 (6 bases). Trimming shortened V by 3 bases and J by 1 base, and 12 bases separated the two germline ends. The CDR3 runs to 14 residues. From germline, CDR1 is SQVTM and CDR2 ANQGSEA.

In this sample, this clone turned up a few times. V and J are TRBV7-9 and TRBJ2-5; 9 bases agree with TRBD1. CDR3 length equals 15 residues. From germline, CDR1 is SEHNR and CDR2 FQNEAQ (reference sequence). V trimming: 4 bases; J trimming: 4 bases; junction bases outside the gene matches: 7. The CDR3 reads CASSSGDRETETQYF. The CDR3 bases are TGTGCCAGCAGCTCCGGGGACAGGGAAACAGAGACCCAGTACTTC. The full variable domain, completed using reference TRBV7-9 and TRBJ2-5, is DTGVSQNPRHKITKRGQNVTFRCDPISEHNRLYWYRQTLGQGPEFLTYFQNEAQLEKSRLLSDRFSAERPKGSFSTLEIQRTEQGDSAMYLCASSSGDRETETQYFGPGTRLLVL.

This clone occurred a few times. CDR3 sequence reads: CASSQDPPGTSGGATQYF. CDR3 in DNA: TGTGCCAGCAGCCAAGATCCCCCCGGGACTAGCGGGGGGGCGACGCAGTATTTT. This rearrangement joins TRBV4-2 to TRBJ2-3; 16 nucleotides agree with TRBD2. The CDR3 has 18 amino acids. The germline gives CDR1 LGHNA, CDR2 YNFKEQ. V lost 0 bases and J lost 9; bases outside the gene matches: 9.

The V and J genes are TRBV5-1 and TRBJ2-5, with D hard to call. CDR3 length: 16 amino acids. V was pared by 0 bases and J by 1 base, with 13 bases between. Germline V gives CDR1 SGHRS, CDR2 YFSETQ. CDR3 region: CASSLGMVSRQETQYF. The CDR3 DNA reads TGCGCCAGCAGCTTGGGTATGGTCAGCCGCCAAGAGACCCAGTACTTC.